The 8 T cell receptor beta chains in this list originate from one sample, sequenced in a study of blood T cell repertoires in COVID-19. Clones were sequenced by immunoSEQ multiplex PCR, and TCRdb holds only the in-frame ones, with some missing. The profile shows about 150,000 clones, less than 90% of them singletons. The source material was PBMCs or T cells enriched from blood (not recorded which). These receptors all stem from a woman aged 45-60 years who had been exposed to COVID-19.

A single count supports this clone. The chain employs TRBV11-2 and TRBJ1-3; D ambiguous. CDR1 is SGHAT and CDR2 is FQNNGV in the germline V gene. The CDR3 consists of 15 residues. The ends were cut back, 1 base at V and 4 bases at J, with 11 bases in the middle. CDR3 coding DNA: TGTGCCAGCAGCTTAGGGCGGGCTTGGGGAAACACCATATATTTT. The encoded protein is CASSLGRAWGNTIYF.

J is TRBJ1-3 and V is TRBV2; D ambiguous. The length of the CDR3 is 13 residues. Trimming stripped 8 bases from V and 0 bases from J, with 8 bases between. The germline gives CDR1 SNHLY, CDR2 FYNNEI. The CDR3 sequence is CASGGLSGNTIYF. The CDR3 DNA reads TGTGCCAGCGGAGGGCTCTCTGGAAACACCATATATTTT.

The rearrangement uses TRBV4-1 and TRBJ2-7; 8 nucleotides agree with TRBD2. The trim removed 1 base at V and 4 bases at J, leaving 12 bases unmatched. This CDR3 contains 17 residues. Germline V CDR1 and CDR2: MGHRA, YSYEKL. CDR3 loop: CASSQAHEGGRMYEQYF. CDR3 sequence (DNA): TGCGCCAGCAGCCAAGCCCACGAGGGCGGGAGGATGTACGAGCAGTACTTC.

The chain combines TRBV7-9 with TRBJ2-1; TRBD1 aligns across 7 bases. The CDR3 is 14 amino acids. Germline V gene lookup returns CDR1 SEHNR and CDR2 FQNEAQ (reference sequence). V was clipped by 5 bases and J by 4 bases; unmatched bases: 5. The DNA of the CDR3 is TGTGCCAGCAGCGGGACAGTCCGATACAATGAGCAGTTCTTC. Translation: CASSGTVRYNEQFF.

This chain uses TRBV19 with TRBJ1-4, with D perhaps TRBD1 (6 bases). The germline V and J ends were trimmed by 5 bases and 10 bases, with 26 bases remaining between them. Germline V gives CDR1 LNHDA, CDR2 SQIVND (reference sequence). The CDR3 loop spans 17 amino acids. CDR3 coding DNA: TGTGCCAGTAGTGCGTTAATGCAGACAGGCCCTACAGGAAAACTGTTTTTT. This sequence encodes CASSALMQTGPTGKLFF.

This chain links TRBV4-3 with TRBJ1-1; no definite D call. The CDR3 totals 16 residues. Trimming cost V 2 bases and J 6 bases, with 19 bases left between them. The germline V gene encodes CDR1 LGHNA and CDR2 YSLEER. The CDR3 sequence is CASSQPGVMGSSEAFF. The CDR3 region has the DNA TGCGCCAGCAGCCAACCCGGGGTTATGGGGAGTTCTGAAGCTTTCTTT.

V is TRBV19 and J is TRBJ1-1; D is possibly TRBD1 (6 bases). Germline CDR1 reads LNHDA; CDR2 reads SQIVND (reference sequence). The CDR3 loop spans 14 amino acids. Trimming stripped 5 bases from V and 8 bases from J, with 18 bases between. CDR3: CASSATGPGPEAFF. The CDR3 DNA follows: TGTGCCAGTAGTGCAACAGGGCCGGGGCCCGAAGCTTTCTTT.

The chain links TRBV6-2 or TRBV6-3 to TRBJ2-7; D is perhaps TRBD1 (6 bases). Germline V gene sequence: CDR1 MNHEY, CDR2 SVGEGT. The germline V and J ends were trimmed by 2 bases and 2 bases, with 13 bases remaining between them. The CDR3 contains 15 residues. CDR3 in amino acids: CASSYVRTVAYEQYF. As DNA, the CDR3 is TGTGCCAGCAGTTACGTGAGGACAGTGGCCTACGAGCAGTACTTC.